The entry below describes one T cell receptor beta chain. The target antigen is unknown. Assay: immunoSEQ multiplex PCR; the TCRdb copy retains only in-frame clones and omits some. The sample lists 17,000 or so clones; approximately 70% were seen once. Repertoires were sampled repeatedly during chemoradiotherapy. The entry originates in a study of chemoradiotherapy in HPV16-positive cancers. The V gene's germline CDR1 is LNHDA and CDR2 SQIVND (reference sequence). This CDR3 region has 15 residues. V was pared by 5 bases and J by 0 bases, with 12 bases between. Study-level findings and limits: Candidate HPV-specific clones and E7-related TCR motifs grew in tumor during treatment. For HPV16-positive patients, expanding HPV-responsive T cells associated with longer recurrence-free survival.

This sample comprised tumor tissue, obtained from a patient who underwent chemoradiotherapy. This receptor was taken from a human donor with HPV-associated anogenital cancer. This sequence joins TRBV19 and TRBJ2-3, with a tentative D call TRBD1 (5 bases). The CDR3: CASSGSGASTDTQYF. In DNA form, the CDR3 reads TGTGCCAGTAGTGGGTCTGGGGCTAGCACAGATACGCAGTATTTT.